This entry features one TCR beta chain sequence. The sample comes from a study of blood T cells in healthy people across ages. Primers used in a second PCR of about 7 to 12 cycles were a sample-barcoded 5' primer and a J-beta primer mix. TCRdb re-called the 5' RACE reads with MiXCR, one entry per CDR3 protein. The table records about 670,000 distinct CDR3 sequences, around 38% of them present only once. Sequencing used blood. This TCR derives from an elderly man in good health.

The CDR3: CASSLQVISETQYF. DNA of the CDR3: TGTGCCAGCAGCTTGCAGGTCATATCGGAGACCCAGTACTTC. The V call is TRBV5-5, the J call TRBJ2-5; no reliable D call. Trimming removed 1 base from V and 5 bases from J, with 12 bases in between. The CDR3 runs 14 residues. Germline loops: CDR1 SGHKS, CDR2 YYEKEE (reference sequence).